These 27 T cell receptor beta chains were sequenced from one sample in a study of cytomegalovirus exposure and HLA in healthy donors (dated by TCRdb to 2016 to 2017). Receptors were amplified or captured by the immunoSEQ multiplex PCR assay. A mixture of 60 forward primers for TCR Vbeta segments and 13 reverse primers for TCR Jbeta segments was used in the multiplex PCR. Here the immuneACCESS table is served through TCRdb, limited to in-frame sequences with V and J called. Missing clones are a known gap in these copies; in checked studies unresolved V genes cover under half, and the rest lacks a known reason. The sample table contains approximately 190,000 clones; only one count was recorded for about 89% of them. Of the sample, 1% to 1.5% is held by the ten largest clones. The sequenced material came from PBMCs. Receptors originate from a man aged 25 to 45 in good health and CMV-seronegative.

The J gene is TRBJ2-5, the V gene TRBV6-6; 13 nucleotides agree with TRBD2. This CDR3 spans 16 amino acids. CDR1 is MNHNY, CDR2 SVGAGI, per germline (reference sequence). V lost 4 bases to trimming and J lost 2 bases; unmatched junction nucleotides: 4. CDR3 nucleotide sequence: TGTGCCAGCAGTTGGACTAGCGGGAGTGGGCAAGAGACCCAGTACTTC. Translated: CASSWTSGSGQETQYF.

The chain has TRBV5-6 and TRBJ1-2; 9 positions match TRBD1. The germline CDR1 and CDR2 sequences are SGHDT and YYEEEE. The trim removed 4 bases at V and 1 base at J, leaving 8 bases unmatched. CDR3 length equals 16 residues. The CDR3 region is CASSRMGTGFNYGYTF. The CDR3 DNA is TGTGCCAGCAGCCGGATGGGGACAGGGTTTAACTATGGCTACACCTTC. Supplemented by reference TRBV5-6 and TRBJ1-2, the full variable domain reads DAGVTQSPTHLIKTRGQQVTLRCSPKSGHDTVSWYQQALGQGPQFIFQYYEEEERQRGNFPDRFSGHQFPNYSSELNVNALLLGDSALYLCASSRMGTGFNYGYTFGSGTRLTVV.

The V and J genes are TRBV19 and TRBJ2-1; D uncertain. In germline, CDR1 is LNHDA, CDR2 SQIVND (reference sequence). The V end lost 3 bases, the J end lost 6 bases, and 9 bases lay between the germline ends. CDR3 length: 13 residues. CDR3 protein: CASSIGRVNEQFF. For the CDR3, the DNA is TGTGCCAGTAGTATCGGTCGGGTCAATGAGCAGTTCTTC.

The chain employs TRBV9 and TRBJ2-7; perhaps TRBD2 as D (5 bases). The V gene's germline CDR1 is SGDLS and CDR2 YYNGEE. V was cut by 0 bases and J by 2 bases, with 9 bases left in between. The CDR3 is 14 residues long. CDR3 residues: CASSVVDYPYEQYF. CDR3 nucleotide sequence: TGTGCCAGCAGCGTAGTCGACTACCCCTACGAGCAGTACTTC. Complete variable domain (other parts from reference TRBV9 and TRBJ2-7): DSGVTQTPKHLITATGQRVTLRCSPRSGDLSVYWYQQSLDQGLQFLIQYYNGEERAKGNILERFSAQQFPDLHSELNLSSLELGDSALYFCASSVVDYPYEQYFGPGTRLTVT.

The V and J genes are TRBV7-2 and TRBJ2-7, with 7 nucleotides matching TRBD2. The germline gives CDR1 SGHTA, CDR2 FQGNSA. This CDR3 comprises 15 residues. V lost 5 bases to trimming and J lost 2 bases; unmatched junction nucleotides: 9. The chain's CDR3 is CASSVLAVGAYEQYF. The CDR3 bases are TGTGCCAGCAGCGTTCTAGCGGTCGGGGCCTACGAGCAGTACTTC.

As for this clone: This specimen includes other DNA sequences encoding the same CDR3. The gene calls are TRBV19 and TRBJ1-2, with D possibly TRBD1 on 6 matching bases. With 2 bases removed from V and 8 bases from J, the gap between germline ends came to 9 bases. CDR1 LNHDA and CDR2 SQIVND come from the germline V gene (reference sequence). The CDR3 is made up of 12 amino acids. For the CDR3, the DNA is TGTGCCAGTAGTATAAGGGGGGGAGGCTACACCTTC. Translated, it gives CASSIRGGGYTF.

With regard to this clone: The junction departs from germline at one end; a sequencing error may be responsible. V gene TRBV7-8 combines with J gene TRBJ2-4; D possibly corresponds to TRBD2 (7 bases). The germline gives CDR1 SGHVS, CDR2 FQNEAQ. The CDR3 covers 15 residues. The CDR3 sequence is CASRDSRERGNSQYF. CDR3 in DNA: TGTGCCAGCCGCGATTCGCGGGAGAGGGGGAACAGTCAGTACTTC.

The gene calls are TRBV6-5 and TRBJ2-1; 10 nucleotides match TRBD2. The V segment lost 6 bases and the J segment 10 bases; nucleotides outside the gene matches: 12. The CDR3 has 15 amino acids. The germline CDR1 and CDR2 sequences are MNHEY and SVGAGI. DNA for the CDR3: TGTGCCAGCAGCGATGAGCGGGAGGGCCGAAGGGAGCAGTTCTTC. It specifies CASSDEREGRREQFF.

The sample holds one count of this clone. This chain joins TRBV7-9 and TRBJ2-6; D remains ambiguous. The CDR3 runs 13 residues. V dropped 5 bases and J dropped 1 base, with 3 bases sitting between them. Germline V gene lookup returns CDR1 SEHNR and CDR2 FQNEAQ (reference sequence). The CDR3 DNA sequence: TGTGCCAGCAGCCGGTCTGGGGCCAACGTCCTGACTTTC. It encodes CASSRSGANVLTF.

J is TRBJ2-7 and V is TRBV18, with a weak D call TRBD2 (5 bases). The germline V gene has CDR1 KGHSH and CDR2 LQKENI. The CDR3 has 13 residues. Trimming cost V 5 bases and J 3 bases, with 11 bases left between them. The CDR3 DNA follows: TGTGCCAGCTCAGTTGGAGGAGACTACGAGCAGTACTTC. Translation: CASSVGGDYEQYF.

The count of this clone is one. The V and J genes are TRBV18 and TRBJ1-5; D remains unclear. CDR3 length equals 16 residues. Germline values: CDR1 KGHSH, CDR2 LQKENI. V dropped 2 bases and J dropped 0 bases, with 11 bases sitting between them. This CDR3 is CASSPSTPNSNQPQHF. The CDR3 nucleotides read TGTGCCAGCTCACCATCGACACCAAATAGCAATCAGCCCCAGCATTTT.

DNA of the CDR3: TGTGCCAGCAGCCGACCGACCGGGACAGGGGGCTACGAGCAGTACTTC. Translated, it gives CASSRPTGTGGYEQYF. J is TRBJ2-7 and V is TRBV2; 11 nucleotides match TRBD1. The CDR3 consists of 16 residues. Looked up from germline, CDR1 is SNHLY and CDR2 is FYNNEI. V dropped 6 bases and J dropped 3; count of bases not matched to a gene: 10. The full variable domain, its missing parts supplied by reference TRBV2 and TRBJ2-7, is EPEVTQTPSHQVTQMGQEVILRCVPISNHLYFYWYRQILGQKVEFLVSFYNNEISEKSEIFDDQFSVERPDGSNFTLKIRSTKLEDSAMYFCASSRPTGTGGYEQYFGPGTRLTVT.

This chain joins TRBV4-1 and TRBJ2-3; the match to TRBD2 covers 10 bases. CDR3 length: 17 amino acids. The germline gives CDR1 MGHRA, CDR2 YSYEKL. Germline trimming cut 1 base from V and 2 bases from J; bases unmatched to any gene: 6. For the CDR3, the DNA is TGCGCCAGCAGCCAAGTACCTAGCGGGAGTCCCACAGATACGCAGTATTTT. The encoded protein is CASSQVPSGSPTDTQYF.

Written as DNA, the CDR3 is TGTGCCGGGGTGACAGGGACGAACACTGAAGCTTTCTTT. It codes for CAGVTGTNTEAFF. The V call is TRBV18, the J call TRBJ1-1, with 7 nucleotides matching TRBD1. Germline-derived CDR1 and CDR2 are KGHSH and LQKENI. V lost 11 bases to trimming and J lost 1 base; unmatched junction nucleotides: 7. This CDR3 comprises 13 residues.

Points on this clone: Compared with germline, one end of the junction differs, possibly owing to a read error. V and J are TRBV11-2 and TRBJ2-1; 8 bases agree with TRBD2. The germline V gene has CDR1 SGHAT and CDR2 FQNNGV. The CDR3 sequence is 15 residues long. The CDR3 DNA sequence: TGTGCCAACAGCCTGAGCGGGAGCTCCTACAATGAGCAGTTCTTC. Protein product: CANSLSGSSYNEQFF.

The chain recombines TRBV10-3 with TRBJ2-3; 8 nucleotides match TRBD2. Germline V gives CDR1 ENHRY, CDR2 SYGVKD. The CDR3 covers 16 residues. Trimming removed 3 bases from V and 0 bases from J; junction bases left unmatched: 5. In DNA, the CDR3 is TGTGCCATCAGTGACTGGACTAGCAGTAGCACAGATACGCAGTATTTT. This gives the protein CAISDWTSSSTDTQYF.

The V call is TRBV28, the J call TRBJ2-5; 7 bases align to TRBD1. The CDR3 is 15 residues long. J gave up 4 bases and V 3 bases, and 8 bases lay outside the gene matches. Germline CDR1 and CDR2: MDHEN and SYDVKM. The CDR3 nucleotides read TGTGCCAGCAGTTTTAGGGCGAGGGGGCGAGAGACCCAGTACTTC. This codes for CASSFRARGRETQYF.

The chain combines TRBV5-1 with TRBJ2-1; 7 bases fit TRBD1. V lost 1 base and J lost 6; bases outside the gene matches: 1. This CDR3 spans 13 amino acids. Per the germline V gene, CDR1 is SGHRS and CDR2 is YFSETQ. CDR3: CASSLTGANEQFF. CDR3 DNA sequence: TGCGCCAGCAGCTTGACAGGGGCCAATGAGCAGTTCTTC.

The chain recombines TRBV10-3 with TRBJ2-4; TRBD1 is a possible D gene (6 bases). V lost 4 bases to trimming and J lost 0 bases, with 19 bases between them. The CDR3 consists of 18 residues. Per the germline V gene, CDR1 is ENHRY and CDR2 is SYGVKD. CDR3 bases: TGTGCCATCAGTGCGCTAGGAGGACAGTCACTAGCCAAAAACATTCAGTACTTC. Amino acid sequence: CAISALGGQSLAKNIQYF.

The J gene is TRBJ1-6, the V gene TRBV27, with 9 bases aligning to TRBD1. There are 15 residues in the CDR3. V was clipped by 0 bases and J by 10 bases; unmatched bases: 4. The V gene's germline CDR1 is MNHEY and CDR2 SMNVEV (reference sequence). The CDR3 bases are TGTGCCAGCAGTTTATCCGGGACAGGGAGATCACCCCTCCACTTT. Protein product: CASSLSGTGRSPLHF.

A remark on this clone: The junction departs from germline at one end; a sequencing error may be responsible. At the DNA level, this CDR3 is encoded by other sequences in the same sample as well. The chain employs TRBV11-3 and TRBJ2-7; D not certain. This CDR3 contains 16 residues. Germline V gene data show CDR1 as SGHNT and CDR2 as YENEEA. The CDR3, as DNA: TGTGCCAGCAGCTCCCCATTTGGGCCACCAACCTACGAACAGTACTTC. It translates to CASSSPFGPPTYEQYF.

This clone has only one observation. The V and J genes are TRBV28 and TRBJ2-1, with 12 positions matching TRBD2. Per the germline V gene, CDR1 is MDHEN and CDR2 is SYDVKM. With V trimmed by 6 bases and J by 7 bases, 4 bases remained unmatched. CDR3 size: 14 residues. In DNA form, the CDR3 reads TGTGCCAGCAGGGGACTAGCGGGTCGAAATGAGCAGTTCTTC. Translation gives CASRGLAGRNEQFF.

This chain links TRBV15 with TRBJ2-7; 7 nucleotides line up with TRBD1. CDR3 length: 12 residues. Germline loops: CDR1 LNHNV, CDR2 YYDKDF (reference sequence). Trimming cost V 6 bases and J 2 bases; bases outside gene matches: 1. CDR3 sequence: CATSGTAYEQYF. The CDR3 coding sequence is TGTGCCACCAGTGGGACAGCCTACGAGCAGTACTTC.

This rearrangement joins TRBV7-8 to TRBJ2-3; TRBD2 matches at 8 bases. The germline CDR1 and CDR2 sequences are SGHVS and FQNEAQ. J was trimmed by 3 bases and V by 4 bases; bases with no gene match: 6. The CDR3 spans 15 residues. The CDR3: CASSSRGAGTDTQYF. For the CDR3, the DNA is TGTGCCAGCAGCTCGCGGGGGGCGGGGACAGATACGCAGTATTTT.

V is TRBV27 and J is TRBJ2-2; D uncertain. Germline assignment: CDR1 MNHEY and CDR2 SMNVEV (reference sequence). The length of the CDR3 is 13 residues. V was cut by 3 bases and J by 7 bases, with 9 bases left in between. The chain's CDR3 is CASSFVVSGELFF. Written as DNA, the CDR3 is TGTGCCAGCAGTTTCGTCGTGAGCGGGGAGCTGTTTTTT.

V and J are TRBV14 and TRBJ1-2; tentatively, D is TRBD1 (6 bases). This CDR3 has 14 amino acids. In germline, CDR1 is SGHDN, CDR2 FVKESK. V was clipped by 3 bases and J by 6 bases, with 14 bases between them. This CDR3 reads CASSHGPRTDGYTF. The CDR3 DNA reads TGTGCCAGCAGCCACGGACCCCGGACAGATGGCTACACCTTC.

The chain is built from TRBV29-1 and TRBJ2-7; the D gene is possibly TRBD2 (6 bases). V lost 7 bases and J 2 bases, leaving 12 bases between the germline ends. CDR3 length equals 12 residues. Per germline, CDR1 SQVTM and CDR2 ANQGSEA. Written as DNA, the CDR3 is TGCAGCGCCGGGGGTTCGACCTACGAGCAGTACTTC. This gives the protein CSAGGSTYEQYF.